The clone carrying this T cell receptor (beta chain) was detected ten times or more. This entry is derived from a study of identical twins. With template switching, a universal primer site was added, and the cDNA carried unique molecular identifiers. TCRdb recomputed calls from the 5' RACE reads with MiXCR, one row per CDR3 protein. Here the sample spans 130,000 to 150,000 distinct CDR3 sequences, 3% to 4.5% being singletons. V lost 6 bases, J lost 0 bases, and 9 bases lay in between. CDR1 is MDHEN, CDR2 SYDVKM, per germline. The CDR3 runs 14 residues. V and J are TRBV28 and TRBJ2-4; D perhaps matches TRBD1 (5 bases). This receptor was identified in a man in his late teens or twenties in good health. The sequencing sample was made of memory T cells sorted from blood. CDR3 loop: CASRPRVAKNIQYF. In DNA form, the CDR3 reads TGTGCCAGCAGACCCAGGGTAGCCAAAAACATTCAGTACTTC. Supplemented by reference TRBV28 and TRBJ2-4, the full variable domain reads DVKVTQSSRYLVKRTGEKVFLECVQDMDHENMFWYRQDPGLGLRLIYFSYDVKMKEKGDIPEGYSVSREKKERFSLILESASTNQTSMYLCASRPRVAKNIQYFGAGTRLSVL.